This TCR beta chain was found in a study of OX40 agonist ivuxolimab in advanced cancers. Germline V gives CDR1 SGHVS, CDR2 FNYEAQ. The CDR3 totals 14 residues. Unmatched junction bases numbered 7, after V lost 5 bases and J lost 4 bases. This table comes from immunoSEQ multiplex PCR, and its TCRdb copy is limited to in-frame clones, with some not included. The sample records around 68,000 clones, about nine tenths being singletons. The chain couples TRBV7-6 to TRBJ1-2; 7 bases agree with TRBD1. Sequencing used CD4+ or CD8+ T cells sorted from blood, obtained in a trial of the OX40 agonist ivuxolimab. The receptor was derived from an adult with an advanced solid tumor such as melanoma, head and neck, liver or kidney cancer. CDR3 sequence: CASSRSGQTYGYTF. CDR3 bases: TGTGCCAGCAGCCGTTCGGGACAGACCTATGGCTACACCTTC.